These 17 T cell receptor beta chains were sequenced from one sample in a study of blood T cell repertoires in COVID-19. Only in-frame clones appear in the TCRdb table, and some are missing; sequencing was by immunoSEQ multiplex PCR. Of over 100,000 clones listed, roughly 85% are singletons. Sequenced input: peripheral blood. The receptor source for this set is a man between 35 and 55 years old with acute or convalescent COVID-19.

The chain carries TRBV30 and TRBJ1-3, with 9 bases aligning to TRBD1. Germline V gene sequence: CDR1 GTSNPN, CDR2 SVGIG (reference sequence). The ends lost 2 bases at V and 2 bases at J; junction bases unmatched: 10. The CDR3 spans 17 residues. The CDR3 DNA reads as TGTGCCTGGAGTCGGGACAGGGAACTGATCGCTGGAAACACCATATATTTT. Translation: CAWSRDRELIAGNTIYF.

Written as DNA, the CDR3 is TGTGCCAGCAGTGAATCCGGTCCGGGTGAAAAACTGTTTTTT. It yields the protein CASSESGPGEKLFF. The chain joins TRBV25-1 to TRBJ1-4; D unclear. The CDR3 totals 14 residues. The V gene lost 1 base and the J gene lost 7 bases, with 10 bases spanning the gap. Germline CDR1 and CDR2: MGHDK and SYGVNS.

V usage is TRBV12-3 or TRBV12-4 and J usage is TRBJ2-2; D possibly corresponds to TRBD1 (5 bases). The CDR3 loop spans 13 amino acids. Deletions cut 5 bases from V and 9 bases from J, with 13 bases between. The CDR3 spells CASSTGVHRELFF. In DNA form, the CDR3 reads TGTGCCAGCAGTACAGGTGTTCACCGGGAGCTGTTTTTT.

V gene TRBV5-1 combines with J gene TRBJ1-2; D remains unclear. Deletions cut 4 bases from V and 7 bases from J, with 17 bases between. Per the germline V gene, CDR1 is SGHRS and CDR2 is YFSETQ. This CDR3 is built from 14 residues. The CDR3 sequence: CASSLVGPSGGYTF. The CDR3 nucleotides read TGCGCCAGCAGCCTGGTTGGTCCCAGCGGTGGCTACACCTTC.

V is TRBV12-5 and J is TRBJ2-7; 15 nucleotides agree with TRBD2. CDR3 length equals 16 residues. The J segment lost 7 bases and the V segment lost 4 bases, leaving 8 bases of the junction unmatched. In germline, CDR1 is LGHNT, CDR2 FRNRAP. The CDR3 here is CASGSGLAGGLGEQYF. The CDR3 DNA reads as TGTGCTAGTGGTTCAGGACTAGCGGGGGGGCTTGGTGAGCAGTACTTC.

The chain employs TRBV5-1 and TRBJ1-3; TRBD1 is a possible D gene (5 bases). Between the trimmed V and J ends, which lost 4 bases and 4 bases, there was a span of 12 bases. Germline CDR1 SGHRS, CDR2 YFSETQ. The CDR3 sequence is 14 residues long. CDR3 in amino acids: CASSPQVLGNTIYF. The CDR3 DNA sequence: TGCGCCAGCAGCCCACAGGTTCTCGGAAACACCATATATTTT.

The V call is TRBV7-9, the J call TRBJ1-4; maybe TRBD1 (6 bases). With 5 bases removed from V and 8 bases from J, the gap between germline ends came to 18 bases. The CDR3 loop spans 15 amino acids. Germline V gene sequence: CDR1 SEHNR, CDR2 FQNEAQ (reference sequence). CDR3 sequence reads: CASSRTDRFEEKLFF. The CDR3 DNA follows: TGTGCCAGCAGCCGGACCGACAGGTTTGAAGAAAAACTGTTTTTT.

This chain links TRBV30 with TRBJ1-2, with 8 bases matching TRBD1. This CDR3 comprises 15 residues. V lost 2 bases and J lost 4; bases outside the gene matches: 9. Per the germline V gene, CDR1 is GTSNPN and CDR2 is SVGIG (reference sequence). CDR3 residues: CAWSLLPTGGYGYTF. For the CDR3, the DNA is TGTGCCTGGAGTCTTTTACCAACAGGGGGCTATGGCTACACCTTC.

CDR3 region: CASSVAPDSQETQYF. CDR3 in DNA: TGTGCCAGCAGCGTAGCCCCGGACTCTCAAGAGACCCAGTACTTC. V and J are TRBV9 and TRBJ2-5; tentative D call: TRBD2 (5 bases). The V gene's germline CDR1 is SGDLS and CDR2 YYNGEE. V was cut by 0 bases and J by 2 bases, with 11 bases left in between. This CDR3 comprises 15 residues.

The chain has TRBV19 and TRBJ2-7; 11 bases align to TRBD2. V gave up 3 bases and J gave up 7 bases; unmatched junction bases: 14. Looked up from germline, CDR1 is LNHDA and CDR2 is SQIVND (reference sequence). The CDR3 runs 17 residues. DNA of the CDR3: TGTGCCAGTAGTATCTCCTTAGGGACTAGCGGACCAGAGGAGCAGTACTTC. This gives the protein CASSISLGTSGPEEQYF.

The V and J genes are TRBV12-3 or TRBV12-4 and TRBJ1-2, with 9 nucleotides matching TRBD1. This CDR3 has 13 amino acids. With V trimmed by 6 bases and J by 7 bases, 6 bases remained unmatched. The CDR3 loop reads CASSRRTGVGYTF. CDR3 bases: TGTGCCAGCAGCCGAAGGACAGGGGTTGGCTACACCTTC.

The genes are TRBV18 and TRBJ2-7; 11 bases line up with TRBD2. The germline gives CDR1 KGHSH, CDR2 LQKENI. The CDR3 length is 14 residues. V shed 3 bases, J shed 4 bases, and the junction held 2 bases outside the gene matches. In DNA form, the CDR3 reads TGTGCCAGCTCACCGGGACTAGCGGAATACGAGCAGTACTTC. It is translated as CASSPGLAEYEQYF.

This clone came up a few times. The V and J genes are TRBV18 and TRBJ1-5; D ambiguous. Germline CDR1 and CDR2: KGHSH and LQKENI. There are 13 residues in the CDR3. Trimming removed 2 bases at V and 2 bases at J, with 4 bases between. This CDR3 is CASSPAGNQPQHF. The CDR3 DNA reads TGTGCCAGCTCACCAGCGGGCAATCAGCCCCAGCATTTT.

The J gene is TRBJ1-3, the V gene TRBV6-2 or TRBV6-3, with D unresolved. V was cut by 5 bases and J by 0 bases, with 8 bases left in between. Germline CDR1 reads MNHEY; CDR2 reads SVGEGT. There are 14 residues in the CDR3. The CDR3 sequence: CASSATSSGNTIYF. The CDR3 nucleotides are TGTGCCAGCAGTGCCACAAGCTCTGGAAACACCATATATTTT.

The chain recombines TRBV2 with TRBJ2-3, with D tentatively TRBD1 (5 bases). Trimming took off 6 bases at V and 2 bases at J, with 9 bases between the two ends. Germline V gene sequence: CDR1 SNHLY, CDR2 FYNNEI. The CDR3 sequence is 13 residues long. CDR3 sequence (DNA): TGTGCCAGCAGCGCAGGGTACACAGATACGCAGTATTTT. This sequence encodes CASSAGYTDTQYF.

This clone was recorded once. This chain joins TRBV7-2 and TRBJ1-1, with a weak D call TRBD1 (5 bases). V was shortened by 1 base and J by 7 bases, with 10 bases between the two germline ends. Germline CDR1 SGHTA, CDR2 FQGNSA. This CDR3 has 13 amino acids. The CDR3 nucleotides read TGTGCCAGCAGCTTAGTTCTGGGGCATGAAGCTTTCTTT. Its translation: CASSLVLGHEAFF.

The chain couples TRBV7-3 to TRBJ2-3; tentative D call: TRBD2 (7 bases). CDR1 is SGHTA, CDR2 FQGTGA, per germline. The CDR3 extends over 15 amino acids. V was trimmed by 5 bases and J by 7 bases, leaving 19 bases between them. DNA of the CDR3: TGTGCCAGCAGCCCATCTAGGGGGGGGAGAAATACGCAGTATTTT. Protein product: CASSPSRGGRNTQYF. The entire variable domain, with the rest obtained from reference TRBV7-3 and TRBJ2-3, is as follows: GAGVSQTPSNKVTEKGKYVELRCDPISGHTALYWYRQSLGQGPEFLIYFQGTGAADDSGLPNDRFFAVRPEGSVSTLKIQRTERGDSAVYLCASSPSRGGRNTQYFGPGTRLTVL.